This TCR beta chain was documented in a study of cytomegalovirus exposure and HLA in healthy donors. Broader study findings: Most observed TCR sequences were rare, whereas some public TCRs were detected in many donors. A few chains tied to CMV proved CMV antigen-specific in vitro. About 87% or about 30% of the time was how often most TCR beta V segments were productive, according to an earlier analysis.

Worth noting for this clone: The antigen is undetermined.

The primer mix had 60 Vbeta and 13 Jbeta primers. As originally analysed: Roughly 11 million of the 80 million or so unique TCR beta chains counted in a later analysis were shared. Clones were read by immunoSEQ multiplex PCR, and TCRdb kept only the in-frame ones, dropping some. The V and J calls and clone size come from that table; D and trimming were worked out from the DNA. The sample has more than 75,000 clones, 85% to 90% seen once. This sequence originates from a man aged 18 to 30 in good health and CMV-seronegative. The sequenced sample was PBMCs.

The CDR3 DNA reads TGCGCCAGCAGCTTTCAGTCCGACAGTAGGAGGCAGTACTTC. It specifies CASSFQSDSRRQYF. This chain joins TRBV5-1 and TRBJ2-7, with D possibly TRBD1 on 5 matching bases. From germline, CDR1 is SGHRS and CDR2 YFSETQ. Trimming took off 2 bases at V and 9 bases at J, with 18 bases between the two ends. This CDR3 region has 14 residues.